This T cell receptor (beta chain) was sequenced for a study of response to subunit inactivated influenza vaccine. One entry per CDR3 protein, called by TCRdb with MiXCR from the RT-PCR reads. The sample holds hundreds of thousands of distinct CDR3 sequences, just over 20% seen once. This clonotype was counted between two and nine times. What it recognizes is unknown. Points from the study as a whole: Authors suggested each seasonal flu vaccination may recruit only limited numbers of new T cells.

The input for sequencing was PBMCs from blood, taken about 20 months after vaccination. This TCR derives from a man between 50 and 69 years old who received an inactivated influenza vaccine.

CDR3 bases: TGTGCCAGCAGCCCCCAATGGAATGAGCAGTTCTTC. Translation gives CASSPQWNEQFF. The chain links TRBV12-3 or TRBV12-4 to TRBJ2-1; D is undetermined. V lost 6 bases, J lost 7 bases, and 10 bases lay in between. The CDR3 sequence is 12 residues long.